The present TCR beta chain was sequenced within a study of blood T cell repertoires in COVID-19. Background on the study: Donors in the United States, Italy and Spain gave samples during acute or convalescent COVID-19. Sample material is recorded as cDNA or gDNA derived from T cells, B-cell-depleted T cells, or PBMCs.

The germline V gene encodes CDR1 SGHNT and CDR2 YENEEA. The V gene lost 2 bases and the J gene lost 6 bases, with 5 bases spanning the gap. The CDR3 has 13 residues. As handled by the study authors: The assay estimated nucleated cells by amplifying reference gene primers. The table came from immunoSEQ multiplex PCR; TCRdb's copy has only in-frame clones and leaves some out. The DNA was the basis for D and trimming; V, J and clone size are from that table. The sample includes about 190,000 clones, about 86% seen only once; the top ten take approximately 0.93%. The sample taken for sequencing was peripheral blood. The source is a woman aged 18-29 years who had recovered from COVID-19. The rearrangement joins TRBV11-3 to TRBJ1-6, with D unresolved. CDR3 residues: CASSLQANSPLHF. The CDR3, as DNA: TGTGCCAGCAGCTTACAGGCTAATTCACCCCTCCACTTT.